This TCR beta chain was retrieved from a study of T-cell reconstitution after alpha-beta-depleted transplantation in children. V was pared by 0 bases and J by 10 bases, with 9 bases between. The CDR3 is 13 residues long. Germline V gene lookup returns CDR1 SGHAT and CDR2 FQNNGV. Molecular barcoding with unique molecular identifiers was used for the TCRbeta library. TCRdb reanalysed the PCR reads using MiXCR and keeps one entry per CDR3 protein. Of 490,000 or so distinct CDR3 sequences listed, 12% are singletons. J is TRBJ1-4 and V is TRBV11-2; unclear D gene. The clonotype originates from a human donor who donated a stem cell graft to a child with combined immunodeficiency. Sequencing used PBMCs from the stem cell graft donor, obtained from the stem cell graft. The CDR3: CASSLEGARKLFF. CDR3 in DNA: TGTGCCAGCAGCTTAGAGGGTGCTCGAAAACTGTTTTTT.